This TCR beta chain was recovered during a study of cytomegalovirus exposure and HLA in healthy donors. In the study overall: Prior work identified 120 million or so unique TCR beta sequences in some 180 million T cells. Findings and limits, study-wide: Earlier findings revealed that most TCR beta V segments proved productive either about 90% or about 30% of the time. Per published accounts, TCR beta sequences correctly predicted the HLA-A and HLA-B alleles of most subjects. The number of N-insertions in an Asian-associated ancestry cluster was reportedly below the approximately 700-donor mean in a later analysis.

Note on this clone: Its antigen is not identified.

The trim removed 3 bases at V and 6 bases at J, leaving 8 bases unmatched. Germline V gene data show CDR1 as SGDLS and CDR2 as YYNGEE. The CDR3 spans 14 residues. The PCR was carried out with 60 Vbeta primers and 13 Jbeta primers. TCRdb's table, derived via immunoSEQ multiplex PCR, lists solely in-frame clones and lacks some. The sample data list around 140,000 clones. The sequenced sample was PBMCs. This TCR was sampled from a man aged 18 to 35 in good health and CMV-seronegative. This sequence joins TRBV9 and TRBJ2-7, with TRBD2 matching over 8 bases. The CDR3 nucleotides read TGTGCCAGCAGCGCCGGGACTAGTGTTGGCGAGCAGTACTTC. Translation gives CASSAGTSVGEQYF.